Sequencing of this T cell receptor (beta chain) was carried out in a study of control samples from healthy donors and cancer patients. The table came from immunoSEQ multiplex PCR; TCRdb's copy has only in-frame clones and leaves some out. The sample includes tens of thousands of clones, about 89% of them seen just once. Trimming at V came to 3 bases and at J to 5 bases, leaving 4 bases not matched to a gene. CDR1 LGHNA and CDR2 YSLEER come from the germline V gene. CDR3 length: 15 amino acids. The chain uses TRBV4-3 and TRBJ2-1; TRBD2 agrees at 10 bases. The sample comprised blood. The receptor's source is a woman aged 55-69 years in good health. The CDR3 spells CASSHASGRDNEQFF. The CDR3 region has the DNA TGCGCCAGCAGCCATGCTAGCGGGAGAGACAATGAGCAGTTCTTC.